The 32 T cell receptor beta chains in this list originate from one sample, sequenced in a study of T cell responses to AZD1222 COVID-19 vaccine. Using immunoSEQ multiplex PCR, the repertoire was profiled, and TCRdb retains in-frame clones only, with some absent. The table lists roughly 150,000 clones, 90% of them singletons. Sequenced here: peripheral blood, sampled on day 0 of AZD1222 vaccination. These receptors were obtained from an adult in good health.

CDR3 region: CASSQAYAIGFYGYTF. The CDR3 region has the DNA TGCGCCAGCAGCCAAGCTTACGCGATAGGGTTTTATGGCTACACCTTC. The V gene is TRBV4-3, the J gene TRBJ1-2; D not certain. Trimming cost V 1 base and J 5 bases, with 17 bases left between them. This CDR3 region has 16 residues. Germline CDR1 reads LGHNA; CDR2 reads YSLEER.

The chain uses TRBV24-1 and TRBJ1-4; unclear D gene. The germline gives CDR1 KGHDR, CDR2 SFDVKD. V was clipped by 0 bases and J by 6 bases, with 13 bases between them. This CDR3 is 16 amino acids long. CDR3 protein: CATSDLGPCGHEKLFF. The CDR3 DNA reads TGTGCCACCAGTGATTTGGGTCCCTGTGGGCATGAAAAACTGTTTTTT.

This chain links TRBV28 with TRBJ1-2, with D maybe TRBD1 (5 bases). The CDR3 is made up of 15 amino acids. CDR1 is MDHEN and CDR2 is SYDVKM in the germline V gene. V was clipped by 1 base and J by 0 bases, with 9 bases between them. DNA of the CDR3: TGTGCCAGCAGTTTATCGGGGCCGGCTAACTATGGCTACACCTTC. This encodes CASSLSGPANYGYTF.

V and J are TRBV25-1 and TRBJ2-2, with 9 bases identical to TRBD1. This CDR3 has 14 amino acids. The J segment lost 1 base and the V segment lost 6 bases, leaving 0 bases of the junction unmatched. Germline CDR1 and CDR2: MGHDK and SYGVNS. CDR3 loop: CASRGQGNTGELFF. The CDR3 DNA follows: TGTGCCAGCAGGGGACAGGGGAACACCGGGGAGCTGTTTTTT.

This chain connects TRBV3-1 (or the pseudogene TRBV3-2) to TRBJ1-1; 7 positions agree with TRBD1. V was pared by 3 bases and J by 1 base, with 5 bases of the junction left unmatched. CDR1 and CDR2 from the germline V gene are LGHDT and YNNKEL (reference sequence). The CDR3 is made up of 15 amino acids. The CDR3 sequence is CASSHTGVENTEAFF. The CDR3 DNA is TGTGCCAGCAGCCACACAGGGGTCGAGAACACTGAAGCTTTCTTT.

The chain uses TRBV18 and TRBJ1-1; no clear D. This CDR3 is built from 13 residues. The V gene lost 1 base and the J gene lost 4 bases, with 7 bases spanning the gap. Germline-derived CDR1 and CDR2 are KGHSH and LQKENI. The CDR3 protein is CASSPHSPTEAFF. The CDR3 DNA reads TGTGCCAGCTCACCACACAGTCCCACTGAAGCTTTCTTT.

The chain joins TRBV27 to TRBJ1-2; 10 bases fit TRBD1. Germline V gene lookup returns CDR1 MNHEY and CDR2 SMNVEV (reference sequence). The ends lost 3 bases at V and 4 bases at J; junction bases unmatched: 5. The CDR3 length is 15 residues. As DNA, the CDR3 is TGTGCCAGCAGTTTCGAGACAGGGGGCTTCTATGGCTACACCTTC. Translation gives CASSFETGGFYGYTF.

The chain has TRBV4-1 and TRBJ2-5; tentatively, D is TRBD1 or TRBD2 (7 bases each). The CDR3 is made up of 15 amino acids. In germline, CDR1 is MGHRA, CDR2 YSYEKL. Trimming stripped 3 bases from V and 3 bases from J, with 14 bases between. The CDR3 region has the DNA TGCGCCAGCAGCCACAGGGGGGGTATCGAAGAGACCCAGTACTTC. Translating it yields CASSHRGGIEETQYF.

The chain combines TRBV11-2 with TRBJ2-7; 7 bases are a match to TRBD2. Germline CDR1 SGHAT, CDR2 FQNNGV. V trimming: 2 bases; J trimming: 2 bases; junction bases outside the gene matches: 12. The CDR3 is 17 residues long. In DNA, the CDR3 is TGTGCCAGCAGCTTATCTGTTAGGGCGGGAGCGGCCTACGAGCAGTACTTC. This gives the protein CASSLSVRAGAAYEQYF.

The CDR3 bases are TGCGCCAGCAGCCAAGAGTTGGAGAATTCACCCCTCCACTTT. Translated, it gives CASSQELENSPLHF. The chain combines TRBV4-3 with TRBJ1-6, with D unclear. From germline, CDR1 is LGHNA and CDR2 YSLEER. The CDR3 is 14 residues long. V lost 0 bases and J 7 bases, leaving 7 bases between the germline ends.

The CDR3 reads CASSQQGGHLFF. The CDR3, as DNA: TGTGCCAGCAGCCAACAGGGAGGCCACCTGTTTTTT. The chain recombines TRBV13 with TRBJ1-4, with D maybe TRBD1 (6 bases). The germline CDR1 and CDR2 sequences are PRHDT and FYEKMQ (reference sequence). This CDR3 region has 12 residues. Trimming cost V 5 bases and J 14 bases, with 15 bases left between them.

The DNA of the CDR3 is TGTGCCAGCGGGGCAGGGGACACCGGGGAGCTGTTTTTT. This encodes CASGAGDTGELFF. V and J are TRBV11-3 and TRBJ2-2, with a possible D match to TRBD1 (6 bases). The CDR3 has 13 amino acids. Germline V gene data show CDR1 as SGHNT and CDR2 as YENEEA. V shed 8 bases and J shed 3 bases, with 10 bases lying between them. Full variable domain (outside the CDR3, taken from reference TRBV11-3 and TRBJ2-2): EAGVVQSPRYKIIEKKQPVAFWCNPISGHNTLYWYLQNLGQGPELLIRYENEEAVDDSQLPKDRFSAERLKGVDSTLKIQPAELGDSAVYLCASGAGDTGELFFGEGSRLTVL.

This CDR3 is CASSYQTSASGELFF. The CDR3 region has the DNA TGTGCCAGCAGCTACCAGACTAGCGCCTCCGGGGAGCTGTTTTTT. The chain is built from TRBV7-3 and TRBJ2-2; TRBD2 matches 8 bases. The V gene's germline CDR1 is SGHTA and CDR2 FQGTGA. The CDR3 covers 15 residues. V dropped 4 bases and J dropped 6; count of bases not matched to a gene: 7.

This clone was seen only once. V usage is TRBV2 and J usage is TRBJ2-3; the match to TRBD2 covers 12 bases. CDR1 SNHLY and CDR2 FYNNEI come from the germline V gene. The CDR3 runs 17 residues. V gave up 4 bases and J gave up 1 base; unmatched junction bases: 6. DNA of the CDR3: TGTGCCAGCAGTGTTCCTAGCGGGAGGGGGGGCACAGATACGCAGTATTTT. Protein sequence: CASSVPSGRGGTDTQYF.

CDR3 residues: CASRATTNEKLFF. DNA of the CDR3: TGTGCCAGCCGGGCGACAACTAATGAAAAACTGTTTTTT. The chain recombines TRBV7-9 with TRBJ1-4; D is unresolved. This CDR3 spans 13 amino acids. V lost 8 bases, J lost 0 bases, and 7 bases lay in between. CDR1 SEHNR and CDR2 FQNEAQ come from the germline V gene (reference sequence). The full variable domain, rest sourced from reference TRBV7-9 and TRBJ1-4, is DTGVSQNPRHKITKRGQNVTFRCDPISEHNRLYWYRQTLGQGPEFLTYFQNEAQLEKSRLLSDRFSAERPKGSFSTLEIQRTEQGDSAMYLCASRATTNEKLFFGSGTQLSVL.

The V and J genes are TRBV15 and TRBJ2-1, with 7 bases that match TRBD2. CDR3 length: 17 amino acids. Trimming took 0 bases from V and 6 from J; bases not matched to a gene: 11. Germline V gene sequence: CDR1 LNHNV, CDR2 YYDKDF (reference sequence). DNA for the CDR3: TGTGCCACCAGCAGAGATTATTTTGGCGGGAGAAGCAATGAGCAGTTCTTC. Its protein is CATSRDYFGGRSNEQFF.

The chain recombines TRBV2 with TRBJ1-5, with D perhaps TRBD1 (6 bases). The CDR3 covers 14 residues. Germline lookup yields CDR1 SNHLY and CDR2 FYNNEI. With 6 bases removed from V and 6 bases from J, the gap between germline ends came to 15 bases. Written as DNA, the CDR3 is TGTGCCAGCAGACCCACAGGGTTGGCTCAGCCCCAGCATTTT. It codes for CASRPTGLAQPQHF.

This chain joins TRBV9 and TRBJ1-2; D gene unclear. Trimming stripped 0 bases from V and 4 bases from J, with 10 bases between. The germline V gene has CDR1 SGDLS and CDR2 YYNGEE. The CDR3 covers 14 residues. CDR3 DNA: TGTGCCAGCAGCGTAGCTGACGTGGGCTATGGCTACACCTTC. It specifies CASSVADVGYGYTF. The full variable domain, in which reference TRBV9 and TRBJ1-2 provide the parts outside the CDR3, is DSGVTQTPKHLITATGQRVTLRCSPRSGDLSVYWYQQSLDQGLQFLIQYYNGEERAKGNILERFSAQQFPDLHSELNLSSLELGDSALYFCASSVADVGYGYTFGSGTRLTVV.

The chain employs TRBV11-2 and TRBJ1-2; D is perhaps TRBD1 (6 bases). This CDR3 comprises 15 residues. In germline, CDR1 is SGHAT, CDR2 FQNNGV. Trimming removed 5 bases from V and 10 bases from J, with 23 bases in between. The CDR3 coding sequence is TGTGCCAGCAGCCCGAGCGGGACACCTTGGGGAGACTACACCTTC. Encoded protein: CASSPSGTPWGDYTF.

In this sample, this clone turned up once. CDR3 amino acids: CASSPGKGGTQYF. The CDR3 coding sequence is TGTGCCAGCAGTCCTGGGAAGGGCGGGACCCAGTACTTC. The V and J genes are TRBV6-5 and TRBJ2-5; no firm D call. The V gene's germline CDR1 is MNHEY and CDR2 SVGAGI. The CDR3 is 13 amino acids. The V gene lost 5 bases and the J gene lost 7 bases, with 14 bases spanning the gap.

The chain has TRBV7-6 and TRBJ1-1; 11 bases match TRBD1. Germline CDR1 SGHVS, CDR2 FNYEAQ. The junction had 13 bases not matched to a gene; V was cut back by 1 base and J by 3 bases. The CDR3 length is 19 residues. The CDR3 nucleotides are TGTGCCAGCAGCTTAGGGCCTTGGACAGGGGGCCTAGAAGACACTGAAGCTTTCTTT. This sequence encodes CASSLGPWTGGLEDTEAFF.

The genes are TRBV7-2 and TRBJ1-2; 12 nucleotides align to TRBD1. With 7 bases clipped from V and 4 bases from J, the junction kept 4 bases outside the gene matches. CDR3 size: 14 residues. The germline CDR1 and CDR2 sequences are SGHTA and FQGNSA. CDR3 region: CASTGGQGAYGYTF. Written as DNA, the CDR3 is TGTGCCAGCACCGGGGGACAGGGGGCCTATGGCTACACCTTC.

This clone was picked up one time. The chain combines TRBV28 with TRBJ2-1; 7 nucleotides align to TRBD1. The ends lost 2 bases at V and 8 bases at J; junction bases unmatched: 6. This CDR3 has 14 amino acids. The germline gives CDR1 MDHEN, CDR2 SYDVKM. The CDR3 nucleotides are TGTGCCAGCAGTTTACCCAACAGGGGTCATGAGCAGTTCTTC. It yields the protein CASSLPNRGHEQFF.

The CDR3 spells CASSSGLAKNIQYF. The CDR3 region has the DNA TGTGCCAGCAGTTCGGGACTAGCCAAAAACATTCAGTACTTC. The chain links TRBV25-1 to TRBJ2-4; tentative D call: TRBD2 (6 bases). CDR1 is MGHDK and CDR2 is SYGVNS in the germline V gene. Trimming stripped 5 bases from V and 0 bases from J, with 8 bases between. The CDR3 length is 14 residues.

The rearrangement links TRBV5-4 to TRBJ2-5, with TRBD1 matching over 7 bases. Germline CDR1 is SGHNT and CDR2 is YYREEE (reference sequence). The CDR3 is 14 amino acids. The V segment lost 3 bases and the J segment 7 bases; nucleotides outside the gene matches: 9. DNA of the CDR3: TGTGCCAGCAGCTCAAGCCTGGCAGGGGGGACCCAGTACTTC. Amino acids: CASSSSLAGGTQYF.

The V call is TRBV21-1, the J call TRBJ2-7; the table gives TRBD2 as D, unverified against the DNA. TRBV21-1 is a documented pseudogene. The CDR3 has 16 residues. The CDR3 DNA reads TGTGCCAGCAGCCTTCCCTCGACGGGAGGCTCCTACGAGCAGTACTTC. Protein product: CASSLPSTGGSYEQYF.

The V gene is TRBV20-1, the J gene TRBJ2-3, with 11 nucleotides matching TRBD2. The CDR3 contains 14 residues. The germline gives CDR1 DFQATT, CDR2 SNEGSKA (reference sequence). V dropped 3 bases and J dropped 4; count of bases not matched to a gene: 3. The CDR3 nucleotides are TGCAGTGCTAGTACTAGCGGGAGCGCAGATACGCAGTATTTT. Its protein is CSASTSGSADTQYF.

V usage is TRBV5-1 and J usage is TRBJ2-2; TRBD2 matches at 7 bases. This CDR3 has 14 residues. Unmatched junction bases numbered 3, after V lost 5 bases and J lost 2 bases. Germline lookup yields CDR1 SGHRS and CDR2 YFSETQ. CDR3 coding DNA: TGCGCCAGCAGAGAGCGGGAAAACACCGGGGAGCTGTTTTTT. Encoded protein: CASRERENTGELFF.

The genes are TRBV5-1 and TRBJ2-3; D ambiguous. CDR1 is SGHRS and CDR2 is YFSETQ in the germline V gene. Trimming pared 0 bases from V and 1 base from J, leaving 9 bases between. This CDR3 comprises 15 residues. This CDR3 is CASSLERTRTDTQYF. CDR3 nucleotide sequence: TGCGCCAGCAGCTTGGAGAGAACCCGCACAGATACGCAGTATTTT.

This rearrangement joins TRBV6-1 to TRBJ2-3, with D perhaps TRBD2 (6 bases). The germline CDR1 and CDR2 sequences are MNHNS and SASEGT. This CDR3 is 16 amino acids long. V was shortened by 2 bases and J by 0 bases, with 12 bases between the two germline ends. The CDR3 region is CASSEIWGTSTDTQYF. DNA for the CDR3: TGTGCCAGCAGTGAAATCTGGGGGACTAGCACAGATACGCAGTATTTT.

This chain joins TRBV6-5 and TRBJ2-7, with 9 nucleotides matching TRBD1. CDR3 length equals 15 residues. V was pared by 6 bases and J by 3 bases, with 9 bases of the junction left unmatched. The germline V gene encodes CDR1 MNHEY and CDR2 SVGAGI. CDR3 loop: CASSSQGAGNYEQYF. The DNA for the CDR3 is TGTGCCAGCAGCTCACAGGGGGCTGGGAACTACGAGCAGTACTTC.

The rearrangement uses TRBV4-2 and TRBJ1-5, with D uncertain. The CDR3 runs to 15 residues. Germline V gene lookup returns CDR1 LGHNA and CDR2 YNFKEQ. The germline V and J ends were trimmed by 0 bases and 1 base, with 7 bases remaining between them. The CDR3 here is CASSQDVESNQPQHF. CDR3 sequence (DNA): TGTGCCAGCAGCCAAGATGTAGAGAGCAATCAGCCCCAGCATTTT.